This is a list of T cell receptor beta chains from one sample in a study of blood T cell repertoires in COVID-19. Assay used: immunoSEQ multiplex PCR; TCRdb lists only in-frame clones, some missing. The sample has a few hundred thousand clones; roughly 90% are singletons. The sequenced sample was PBMCs or T cells enriched from blood (not recorded which). These receptor sequences come from a woman aged 25 to 45 who had recovered from COVID-19. The CDR3 runs from the conserved cysteine through the conserved F or W. Each record gives: CDR3 DNA, CDR3 protein, D gene, clone size, J gene, CDR3 length, V gene. The D gene is left open where the match is weak. Rows give clone size only sometimes, using once, few, many, or a class for an expanded clone.

DNA: TGTGCCAGCAGTCCAAACCCCGGGACAGGGGTGGGGGAGACCCAGTACTTC
CDR3: CASSPNPGTGVGETQYF
D: TRBD1
size: -
J: TRBJ2-5
length: 17
V: TRBV27

DNA: TGTGCCAGCAGTTTAGTACCGAACAGGGGCCTGAATGAAAAACTGTTTTTT
CDR3: CASSLVPNRGLNEKLFF
D: TRBD1
size: -
J: TRBJ1-4
length: 17
V: TRBV28

DNA: TGTGCCAGCAGCAGACTACAGGGGGCGGGTATAGATACGCAGTATTTT
CDR3: CASSRLQGAGIDTQYF
D: TRBD1
size: -
J: TRBJ2-3
length: 16
V: TRBV7-3

DNA: TGCAGCGTCGCGACAGGGTTATATGGCTACACCTTC
CDR3: CSVATGLYGYTF
D: TRBD1
size: -
J: TRBJ1-2
length: 12
V: TRBV29-1

DNA: TGTGCCAGCAGCGTAACAGGGGACTATGGCTACACCTTC
CDR3: CASSVTGDYGYTF
D: TRBD1
size: -
J: TRBJ1-2
length: 13
V: TRBV5-5

DNA: TGTGCCAGCAGGGACACCACAACTAATGAAAAACTGTTTTTT
CDR3: CASRDTTTNEKLFF
D: -
size: -
J: TRBJ1-4
length: 14
V: TRBV2

DNA: TGCGCCAGCTACCCTCCCGAAATCAGGGGGCGAGTGGATGAGCAGTTCTTC
CDR3: CASYPPEIRGRVDEQFF
D: TRBD1
size: -
J: TRBJ2-1
length: 17
V: TRBV10-2

DNA: TGTGCCAGCAGCCCCCGGGGGTGGGCGGTGCAGTACTTC
CDR3: CASSPRGWAVQYF
D: -
size: -
J: TRBJ2-7
length: 13
V: TRBV5-8

DNA: TGTGCCAGCAGTGACAGGGGAAAACTGTTTTTT
CDR3: CASSDRGKLFF
D: TRBD1
size: -
J: TRBJ1-4
length: 11
V: TRBV12-3/TRBV12-4

DNA: TGTGCCAGCAGTTCCCAGGGGCCTCGGGATACGCAGTATTTT
CDR3: CASSSQGPRDTQYF
D: -
size: -
J: TRBJ2-3
length: 14
V: TRBV6-2/TRBV6-3

DNA: TGTGCCACCACGAGACAGGGAGCCGTGGGCTACACCTTC
CDR3: CATTRQGAVGYTF
D: TRBD1
size: -
J: TRBJ1-2
length: 13
V: TRBV19

DNA: TGTGCCAGCAGCTTCGCAGATACGCAGTATTTT
CDR3: CASSFADTQYF
D: -
size: -
J: TRBJ2-3
length: 11
V: TRBV12-3/TRBV12-4

DNA: TGTGCCAGCAGCTCATCGGGACTAGCGATCAACGAGCAGTACTTC
CDR3: CASSSSGLAINEQYF
D: TRBD2
size: -
J: TRBJ2-7
length: 15
V: TRBV3-1/TRBV3-2

DNA: TGTGCCAGTAGTGACAGGGGGCGCACTCAGCCCCAGCATTTT
CDR3: CASSDRGRTQPQHF
D: TRBD1
size: once
J: TRBJ1-5
length: 14
V: TRBV19

DNA: TGCGCCAGCGCGACAGGGCAGGTCTATGGCTACACCTTC
CDR3: CASATGQVYGYTF
D: TRBD1
size: -
J: TRBJ1-2
length: 13
V: TRBV23-1

DNA: TGTGCCAGCAGTGCTCGAGCGGGGCAAACCTACGAGCAGTACTTC
CDR3: CASSARAGQTYEQYF
D: TRBD2
size: -
J: TRBJ2-7
length: 15
V: TRBV27

DNA: TGTGCCAGCAGCGTAGGGGGCCCACAGGGGAACTATGGCTACACCTTC
CDR3: CASSVGGPQGNYGYTF
D: TRBD1
size: -
J: TRBJ1-2
length: 16
V: TRBV9

DNA: TGTGCCAGCAGCCAGGTAGCACATACGCAGTATTTT
CDR3: CASSQVAHTQYF
D: -
size: once
J: TRBJ2-3
length: 12
V: TRBV3-1/TRBV3-2

DNA: TGTGCCAGCAGCCACTCAAGCCCTAGGTTTGATACGCAGTATTTT
CDR3: CASSHSSPRFDTQYF
D: -
size: -
J: TRBJ2-3
length: 15
V: TRBV7-2

DNA: TGTGCCAGCCTAGCGGGGGGCATTTATAATGAGCAGTTCTTC
CDR3: CASLAGGIYNEQFF
D: TRBD2
size: -
J: TRBJ2-1
length: 14
V: TRBV7-2

DNA: TGTGCCAGCAGCAAGCGTTACGAGCAGTACTTC
CDR3: CASSKRYEQYF
D: -
size: -
J: TRBJ2-7
length: 11
V: TRBV11-1

DNA: TGTGCCATCCGCGCTCCGGGACTACAGGCCTACGAGCAGTACTTC
CDR3: CAIRAPGLQAYEQYF
D: TRBD2
size: once
J: TRBJ2-7
length: 15
V: TRBV10-3

DNA: TGCGCCAGCAGCCAAGGCTCTAGCGCGAACACCGGGGAGCTGTTTTTT
CDR3: CASSQGSSANTGELFF
D: -
size: -
J: TRBJ2-2
length: 16
V: TRBV4-3

DNA: TGCGCCAGCAGCCAAGACTTGGGGGGTTTCAATGAGCAGTTCTTC
CDR3: CASSQDLGGFNEQFF
D: -
size: -
J: TRBJ2-1
length: 15
V: TRBV4-3

DNA: TGTGCCAGCAGGGCACCGGGACAGGGTGTTCTACCCCTCCACTTT
CDR3: CASRAPGQGVLPLHF
D: TRBD1
size: -
J: TRBJ1-6
length: 15
V: TRBV7-2